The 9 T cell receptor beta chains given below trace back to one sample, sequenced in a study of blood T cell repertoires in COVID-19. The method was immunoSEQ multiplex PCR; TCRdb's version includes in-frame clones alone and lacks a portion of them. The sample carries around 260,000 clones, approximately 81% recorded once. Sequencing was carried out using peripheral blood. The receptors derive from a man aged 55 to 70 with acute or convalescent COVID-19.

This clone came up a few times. Here the CDR3 reads CASSQNQGQPEAFF. CDR3 nucleotide sequence: TGTGCCAGCAGCCAAAACCAGGGACAGCCCGAAGCTTTCTTT. The chain employs TRBV3-1 (or the pseudogene TRBV3-2) and TRBJ1-1; TRBD1 aligns across 7 bases. The CDR3 is 14 amino acids. Trimming at V came to 2 bases and at J to 8 bases, leaving 8 bases not matched to a gene. The germline gives CDR1 LGHDT, CDR2 YNNKEL (reference sequence).

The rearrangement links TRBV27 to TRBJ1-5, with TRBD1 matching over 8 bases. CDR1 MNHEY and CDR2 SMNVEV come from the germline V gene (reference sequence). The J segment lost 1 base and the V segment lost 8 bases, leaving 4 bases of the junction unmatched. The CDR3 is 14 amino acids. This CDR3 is CASGTGGSNQPQHF. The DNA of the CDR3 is TGTGCCAGCGGAACAGGGGGGAGCAATCAGCCCCAGCATTTT.

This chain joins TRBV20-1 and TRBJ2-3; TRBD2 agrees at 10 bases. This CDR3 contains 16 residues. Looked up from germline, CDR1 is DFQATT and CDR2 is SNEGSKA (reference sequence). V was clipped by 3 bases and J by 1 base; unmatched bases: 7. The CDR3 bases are TGCAGTGCTAGTCGGCCCAGCGGGGGGGGCACAGATACGCAGTATTTT. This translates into CSASRPSGGGTDTQYF.

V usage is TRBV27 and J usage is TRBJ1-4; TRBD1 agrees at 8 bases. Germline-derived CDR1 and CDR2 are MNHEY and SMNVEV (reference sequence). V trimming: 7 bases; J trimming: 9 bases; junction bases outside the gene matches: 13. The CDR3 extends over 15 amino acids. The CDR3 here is CASMRPGTGNQKLFF. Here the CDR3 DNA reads TGTGCCAGCATGAGACCCGGGACAGGAAACCAAAAACTGTTTTTT. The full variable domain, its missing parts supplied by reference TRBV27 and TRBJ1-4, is EAQVTQNPRYLITVTGKKLTVTCSQNMNHEYMSWYRQDPGLGLRQIYYSMNVEVTDKGDVPEGYKVSRKEKRNFPLILESPSPNQTSLYFCASMRPGTGNQKLFFGSGTQLSVL.

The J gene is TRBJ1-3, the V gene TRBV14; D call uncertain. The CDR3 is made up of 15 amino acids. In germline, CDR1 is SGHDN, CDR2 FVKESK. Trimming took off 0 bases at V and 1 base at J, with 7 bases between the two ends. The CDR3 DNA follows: TGTGCCAGCAGCCAAGATGGTCAGTCTGGAAACACCATATATTTT. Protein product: CASSQDGQSGNTIYF.

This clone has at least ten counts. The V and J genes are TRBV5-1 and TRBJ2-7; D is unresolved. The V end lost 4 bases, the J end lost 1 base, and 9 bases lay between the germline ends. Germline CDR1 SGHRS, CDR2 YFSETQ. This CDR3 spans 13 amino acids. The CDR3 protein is CASSRDWSYEQYF. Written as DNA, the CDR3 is TGCGCCAGCAGCCGTGACTGGTCCTACGAGCAGTACTTC.

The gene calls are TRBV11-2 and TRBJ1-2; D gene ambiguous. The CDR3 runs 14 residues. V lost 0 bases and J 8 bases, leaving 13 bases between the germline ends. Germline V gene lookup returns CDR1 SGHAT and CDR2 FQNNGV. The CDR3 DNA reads TGTGCCAGCAGCTTAGATCTAGCTATCGGCGGCTACACCTTC. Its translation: CASSLDLAIGGYTF.

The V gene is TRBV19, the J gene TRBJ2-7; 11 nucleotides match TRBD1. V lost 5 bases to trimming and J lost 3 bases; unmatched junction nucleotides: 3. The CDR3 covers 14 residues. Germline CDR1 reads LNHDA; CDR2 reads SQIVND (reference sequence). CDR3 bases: TGTGCCAGTAGTGTCGGGACAGGGGGCTACGAGCAGTACTTC. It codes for CASSVGTGGYEQYF.

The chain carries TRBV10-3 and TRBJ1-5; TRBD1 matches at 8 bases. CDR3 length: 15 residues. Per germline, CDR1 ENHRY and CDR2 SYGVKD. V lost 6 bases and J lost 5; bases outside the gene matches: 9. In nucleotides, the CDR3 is TGTGCCATCAGCCTGACAGGGGTAGGGGATCAGCCCCAGCATTTT. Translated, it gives CAISLTGVGDQPQHF.